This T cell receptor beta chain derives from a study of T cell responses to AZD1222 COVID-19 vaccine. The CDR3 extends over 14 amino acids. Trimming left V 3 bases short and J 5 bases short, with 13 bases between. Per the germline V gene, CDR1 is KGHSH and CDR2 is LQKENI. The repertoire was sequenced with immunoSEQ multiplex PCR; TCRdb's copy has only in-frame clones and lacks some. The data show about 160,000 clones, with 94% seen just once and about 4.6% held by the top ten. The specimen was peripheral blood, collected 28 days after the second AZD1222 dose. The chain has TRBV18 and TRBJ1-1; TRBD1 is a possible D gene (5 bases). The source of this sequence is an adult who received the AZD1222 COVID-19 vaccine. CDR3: CASSPVPWGTEAFF. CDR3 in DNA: TGTGCCAGCTCACCGGTACCGTGGGGGACTGAAGCTTTCTTT.